This T cell receptor (beta chain) was sequenced for a study of shared clonotypes between healthy human individuals. In the study overall: The study used three CD4 naive, three CD4 memory, two CD8 naive and one CD8 memory plate per donor. Whole-study findings and limits: Larger estimated richness was generally seen in naive subsets than in memory subsets. Some clonotypes were shared by all four sorted-subset donors, while others were not shared. The non-shared ones had lower generation probabilities than the shared ones.

CDR1 is SGHAT, CDR2 FQNNGV, per germline. CDR3 size: 15 residues. The V gene lost 5 bases and the J gene lost 3 bases, with 14 bases spanning the gap. It was across several immunoSEQ plates that each subset's genomic DNA was evenly split. Produced via immunoSEQ multiplex PCR; TCRdb's table is partial and in-frame only. Of about 520,000 clones listed, approximately 95% are singletons. Details on this clone: Its antigen remains unknown.

Sequencing was carried out using naive CD4+ T cells sorted from blood. Subset indicated: CD45RA+ positively selected. This chain links TRBV11-2 with TRBJ2-1; D unclear. The TCR sequence derives from a woman aged 25 to 39 in good health. This CDR3 reads CASSLVGRSYNEQFF. CDR3 in DNA: TGTGCCAGCAGCCTCGTCGGGCGTAGCTACAATGAGCAGTTCTTC.